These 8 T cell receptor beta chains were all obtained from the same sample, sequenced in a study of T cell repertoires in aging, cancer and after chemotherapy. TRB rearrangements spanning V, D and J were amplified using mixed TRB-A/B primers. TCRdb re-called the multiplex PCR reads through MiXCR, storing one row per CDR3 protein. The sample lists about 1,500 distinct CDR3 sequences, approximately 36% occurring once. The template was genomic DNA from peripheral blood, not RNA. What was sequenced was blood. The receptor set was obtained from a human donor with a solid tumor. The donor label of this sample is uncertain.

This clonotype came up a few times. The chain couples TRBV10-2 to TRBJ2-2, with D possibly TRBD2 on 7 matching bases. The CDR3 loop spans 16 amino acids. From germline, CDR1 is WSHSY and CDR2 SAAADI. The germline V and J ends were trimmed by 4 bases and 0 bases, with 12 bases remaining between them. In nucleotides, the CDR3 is TGCGCCAGCAGTGTGGGCGGGGGCTCGAACACCGGGGAGCTGTTTTTT. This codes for CASSVGGGSNTGELFF.

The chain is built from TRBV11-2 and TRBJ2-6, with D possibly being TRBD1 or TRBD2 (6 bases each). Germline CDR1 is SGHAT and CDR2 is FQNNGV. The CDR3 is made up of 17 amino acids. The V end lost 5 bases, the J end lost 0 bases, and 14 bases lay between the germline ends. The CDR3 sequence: CASSTRGHSSGANVLTF. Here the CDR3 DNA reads TGTGCCAGCAGCACCCGGGGGCACAGCTCTGGGGCCAACGTCCTGACTTTC.

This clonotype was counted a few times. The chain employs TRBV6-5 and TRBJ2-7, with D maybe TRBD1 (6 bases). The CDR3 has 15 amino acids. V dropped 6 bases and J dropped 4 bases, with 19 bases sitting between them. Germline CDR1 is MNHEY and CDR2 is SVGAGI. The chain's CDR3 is CASRPHQDRQYEQYF. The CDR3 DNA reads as TGTGCCAGCAGACCACACCAGGACAGACAATACGAGCAGTACTTC.

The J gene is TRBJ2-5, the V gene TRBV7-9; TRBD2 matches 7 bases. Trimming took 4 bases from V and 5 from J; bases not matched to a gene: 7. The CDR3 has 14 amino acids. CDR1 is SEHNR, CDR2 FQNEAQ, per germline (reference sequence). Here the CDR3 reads CASSSLAAWETQYF. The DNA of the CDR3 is TGTGCCAGCAGCTCCCTAGCGGCTTGGGAGACCCAGTACTTC.

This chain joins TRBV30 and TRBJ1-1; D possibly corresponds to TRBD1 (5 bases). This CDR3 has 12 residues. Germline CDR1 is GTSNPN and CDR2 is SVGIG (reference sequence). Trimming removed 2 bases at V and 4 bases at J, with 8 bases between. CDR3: CAWSYGATEAFF. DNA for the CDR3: TGTGCCTGGAGTTATGGGGCCACTGAAGCTTTCTTT.

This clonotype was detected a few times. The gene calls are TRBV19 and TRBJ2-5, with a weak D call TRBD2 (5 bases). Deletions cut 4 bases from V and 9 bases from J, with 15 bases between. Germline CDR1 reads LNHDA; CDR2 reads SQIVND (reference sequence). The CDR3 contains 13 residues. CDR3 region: CASSTKAGVPQYF. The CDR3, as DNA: TGTGCCAGTAGTACCAAGGCGGGTGTTCCCCAGTACTTC.

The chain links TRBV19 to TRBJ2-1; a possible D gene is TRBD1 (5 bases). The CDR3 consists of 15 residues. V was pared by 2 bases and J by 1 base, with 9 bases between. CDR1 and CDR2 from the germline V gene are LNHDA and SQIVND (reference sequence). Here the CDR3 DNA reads TGTGCCAGTAGTATAACAGGACAATCCTACAATGAGCAGTTCTTC. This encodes CASSITGQSYNEQFF.

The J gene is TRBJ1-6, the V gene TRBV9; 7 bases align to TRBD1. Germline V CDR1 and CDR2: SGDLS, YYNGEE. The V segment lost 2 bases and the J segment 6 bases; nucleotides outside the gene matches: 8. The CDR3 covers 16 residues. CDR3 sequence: CASSVRGDGANSPLHF. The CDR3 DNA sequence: TGTGCCAGCAGCGTCAGGGGGGACGGGGCTAATTCACCCCTCCACTTT.